This paragraph reports one T cell receptor (beta chain). The target antigen is unknown. Collection occurred without any documented infections or immune events in donors. Measured with immunoSEQ multiplex PCR; TCRdb has only the in-frame clones, and not every one. The sample lists 50,000 to 60,000 clones, around 82% seen once, with approximately 14% in the top ten. The sample belongs to a study of identifying expanded T cells in peripheral blood. Study-wide points: Differentially abundant clones: 0.95 to 1.5 between replicates, about 15 at 2 to 3 weeks, more than 18 at four.

The CDR3 covers 13 residues. V was trimmed by 6 bases and J by 8 bases, leaving 17 bases between them. Germline lookup yields CDR1 SGHTS and CDR2 YDEGEE. Material: blood. The V call is TRBV5-8, the J call TRBJ1-1, with unresolved D. The receptor was derived from a person aged 18 to 70 in good health. The CDR3: CASMRQTEIEAFF. CDR3 DNA sequence: TGTGCCAGCATGCGTCAAACAGAAATAGAAGCTTTCTTT.